Each of the 29 T cell receptor beta chains below was sequenced from the same sample in a study of identical twins. MiXCR was run by TCRdb on the 5' RACE reads, yielding one entry per CDR3 protein. The sample has around 370,000 distinct CDR3 sequences; 7% to 9.5% are singletons. Input material: naive T cells sorted from blood. The receptors were sampled from a woman aged 45-59 years in good health.

This clonotype was detected ten times or more. The gene calls are TRBV18 and TRBJ2-1, with a possible D match to TRBD2 (5 bases). Germline assignment: CDR1 KGHSH and CDR2 LQKENI. The CDR3 is 16 amino acids. The V end lost 1 base, the J end lost 4 bases, and 14 bases lay between the germline ends. The CDR3 reads CASSPRRVPPYNEQFF. In nucleotides, the CDR3 is TGTGCCAGCTCACCACGGCGGGTCCCTCCTTACAATGAGCAGTTCTTC.

This chain uses TRBV24-1 with TRBJ2-1; no reliable D call. CDR1 KGHDR and CDR2 SFDVKD come from the germline V gene. V was shortened by 0 bases and J by 7 bases, with 21 bases between the two germline ends. There are 18 residues in the CDR3. This chain's CDR3 is CATSDLSASLLQSNEQFF. In DNA form, the CDR3 reads TGTGCCACCAGTGATTTGTCGGCCTCTCTCCTACAGAGTAATGAGCAGTTCTTC.

This clonotype was observed many times. This chain connects TRBV5-1 to TRBJ2-1; 8 bases are a match to TRBD2. CDR3 length: 17 amino acids. J gave up 6 bases and V 1 base, and 12 bases lay outside the gene matches. Germline CDR1 and CDR2: SGHRS and YFSETQ. The CDR3 coding sequence is TGCGCCAGCAGCTTGTGGGTGGGTAGCGGGACGCGCAATGAGCAGTTCTTC. Protein product: CASSLWVGSGTRNEQFF.

The chain employs TRBV10-3 and TRBJ2-1, with D uncertain. V lost 3 bases and J lost 4, with 7 bases in between. Germline V gives CDR1 ENHRY, CDR2 SYGVKD. The CDR3 loop spans 13 amino acids. CDR3 region: CAISEREYNEQFF. DNA of the CDR3: TGTGCCATCAGTGAAAGAGAATACAATGAGCAGTTCTTC.

The rearrangement links TRBV10-3 to TRBJ2-4; D remains unclear. Looked up from germline, CDR1 is ENHRY and CDR2 is SYGVKD. The CDR3 is 14 amino acids. Trimming pared 6 bases from V and 4 bases from J, leaving 13 bases between. CDR3 sequence: CAISSDLTKNIQYF. The CDR3 bases are TGTGCCATCAGCTCGGACCTGACAAAAAACATTCAGTACTTC.

The chain joins TRBV12-3 or TRBV12-4 to TRBJ2-1, with TRBD2 matching over 10 bases. The junction had 10 bases not matched to a gene; V was cut back by 5 bases and J by 0 bases. This CDR3 has 18 residues. CDR3 sequence (DNA): TGTGCCAGCAGTCTCGGGACTAGCGATTCGGGCTCCTACAATGAGCAGTTCTTC. This translates into CASSLGTSDSGSYNEQFF.

The gene calls are TRBV6-2 or TRBV6-3 and TRBJ2-7; 7 bases are shared with TRBD1. CDR1 MNHEY and CDR2 SVGEGT come from the germline V gene. This CDR3 is 12 amino acids long. The V segment lost 5 bases and the J segment 9 bases; nucleotides outside the gene matches: 7. The CDR3 region is CASSPSTGTQYV. The CDR3 coding sequence is TGTGCCAGCAGTCCCTCGACAGGGACGCAGTACGTC.

This clonotype was seen a handful of times. The gene calls are TRBV5-1 and TRBJ2-1, with D possibly TRBD2 on 7 matching bases. Germline CDR1 is SGHRS and CDR2 is YFSETQ. The CDR3 runs to 14 residues. V was pared by 1 base and J by 9 bases, with 14 bases between. CDR3 region: CASSLRGRETEQFF. The CDR3 DNA follows: TGCGCCAGCAGCTTGCGGGGGCGGGAGACTGAGCAGTTCTTC.

This chain joins TRBV5-4 and TRBJ2-5; D possibly corresponds to TRBD2 (5 bases). The V and J ends lost 1 base and 5 bases respectively, with 9 bases between them. This CDR3 region has 13 residues. Germline V gene data show CDR1 as SGHNT and CDR2 as YYREEE (reference sequence). This CDR3 reads CASSLYSGETQYF. CDR3 nucleotides: TGTGCCAGCAGCTTGTACTCGGGGGAGACCCAGTACTTC.

V is TRBV5-6 and J is TRBJ2-3, with D perhaps TRBD2 (5 bases). This CDR3 spans 15 amino acids. V lost 2 bases, J lost 1 base, and 11 bases lay in between. Germline V CDR1 and CDR2: SGHDT, YYEEEE. The CDR3 loop reads CASSFGWRGTDTQYF. The CDR3 nucleotides read TGTGCCAGCAGCTTCGGCTGGCGGGGCACAGATACGCAGTATTTT.

This clonotype was picked up many times. The chain couples TRBV29-1 to TRBJ2-5; D unclear. The CDR3 runs to 14 residues. Germline loops: CDR1 SQVTM, CDR2 ANQGSEA. V lost 7 bases and J lost 3, with 18 bases in between. The CDR3 here is CSAAVLQSEETQYF. DNA for the CDR3: TGCAGCGCCGCCGTTTTACAGAGCGAAGAGACCCAGTACTTC.

In DNA form, the CDR3 reads TGTGCCAGTAGTATCAACGGGGGACGCACAGATACGCAGTATTTT. The encoded protein is CASSINGGRTDTQYF. The chain joins TRBV19 to TRBJ2-3; maybe TRBD2 (6 bases). Germline CDR1 LNHDA, CDR2 SQIVND (reference sequence). The V gene lost 3 bases and the J gene lost 1 base, with 11 bases spanning the gap. The CDR3 is 15 amino acids.

This clonotype was seen a handful of times. The chain joins TRBV5-1 to TRBJ2-3, with TRBD2 identical over 8 bases. CDR3 length: 15 residues. Germline lookup yields CDR1 SGHRS and CDR2 YFSETQ. The J segment lost 4 bases and the V segment lost 4 bases, leaving 8 bases of the junction unmatched. The CDR3 DNA sequence: TGCGCCAGCAGCGGAGCGGGAGACAGGTCAGATACGCAGTATTTT. Amino acids: CASSGAGDRSDTQYF.

In its sample, this clonotype was seen a few times. V is TRBV12-3 or TRBV12-4 and J is TRBJ1-1; 9 bases are shared with TRBD1. There are 13 residues in the CDR3. After removal of 7 bases from V and 5 bases from J, the junction contained 5 bases not matched to a gene. Here the CDR3 DNA reads TGTGCCAGCACCTGGGACAGGGTAACTGAAGCTTTCTTT. Residues: CASTWDRVTEAFF.

This clonotype was observed many times. The DNA of the CDR3 is TGTGCCAGCAGCCCCTCGGGACCCCCCGGGACTGAAGCTTTCTTT. It yields the protein CASSPSGPPGTEAFF. The rearrangement links TRBV11-3 to TRBJ1-1; D is possibly TRBD1 (5 bases). The V and J ends lost 5 bases and 5 bases respectively, with 18 bases between them. Germline CDR1 and CDR2: SGHNT and YENEEA. The CDR3 is 15 residues long. Complete variable domain (other parts from reference TRBV11-3 and TRBJ1-1): EAGVVQSPRYKIIEKKQPVAFWCNPISGHNTLYWYLQNLGQGPELLIRYENEEAVDDSQLPKDRFSAERLKGVDSTLKIQPAELGDSAVYLCASSPSGPPGTEAFFGQGTRLTVV.

This clonotype occurred many times. This chain joins TRBV19 and TRBJ2-5; 11 nucleotides agree with TRBD2. Germline values: CDR1 LNHDA, CDR2 SQIVND (reference sequence). The trim removed 10 bases at V and 2 bases at J, leaving 3 bases unmatched. The CDR3 totals 13 residues. The CDR3 region is CATRLAGQETQYF. The CDR3, as DNA: TGTGCCACAAGACTAGCGGGACAAGAGACCCAGTACTTC.

This clonotype has a count of ten or more. V gene TRBV5-6 combines with J gene TRBJ2-2, with D maybe TRBD2 (5 bases). Germline lookup yields CDR1 SGHDT and CDR2 YYEEEE. The CDR3 has 14 residues. The V end lost 1 base, the J end lost 5 bases, and 9 bases lay between the germline ends. The CDR3: CASSLRPGTGELFF. For the CDR3, the DNA is TGTGCCAGCAGCTTGCGGCCGGGGACCGGGGAGCTGTTTTTT.

This clonotype was counted ten times or more. V is TRBV5-1 and J is TRBJ2-2; the D call may be TRBD1 or TRBD2 (5 bases each). Germline values: CDR1 SGHRS, CDR2 YFSETQ. The CDR3 loop spans 15 amino acids. The V end was cut by 2 bases, the J end by 6 bases, with 14 bases between. CDR3 in DNA: TGCGCCAGCAGCTTCGGGACGCAAACTGCCGGGGAGCTGTTTTTT. Encoded protein: CASSFGTQTAGELFF.

This clonotype was observed many times. The V and J genes are TRBV5-1 and TRBJ2-1, with 7 bases fitting TRBD1. V shed 2 bases and J 6 bases; nucleotides not matched to a gene: 2. The CDR3 covers 13 residues. The germline V gene encodes CDR1 SGHRS and CDR2 YFSETQ. The CDR3 DNA sequence: TGCGCCAGCAGCTTAGACAGGGTCAATGAGCAGTTCTTC. Protein sequence: CASSLDRVNEQFF.

This clonotype was seen more than once but under ten times. The CDR3 region is CSVITYEQFF. Here the CDR3 DNA reads TGCAGCGTTATCACGTATGAGCAGTTCTTC. This chain joins TRBV29-1 and TRBJ2-1; D ambiguous. In germline, CDR1 is SQVTM, CDR2 ANQGSEA. This CDR3 has 10 amino acids. V shed 5 bases and J shed 8 bases, with 7 bases lying between them.

Ten or more counts support this clonotype. The J gene is TRBJ2-7, the V gene TRBV24-1; D gene uncertain. This CDR3 region has 16 residues. With 7 bases removed from V and 0 bases from J, the gap between germline ends came to 18 bases. Germline V gene sequence: CDR1 KGHDR, CDR2 SFDVKD. Here the CDR3 DNA reads TGTGCCACCAGCGCTACCCCGGGTAGGAACTCCTACGAGCAGTACGTC. Its protein product is CATSATPGRNSYEQYV.

The rearrangement joins TRBV5-1 to TRBJ1-1; D possibly corresponds to TRBD1 (5 bases). Trimming pared 4 bases from V and 6 bases from J, leaving 13 bases between. The CDR3 totals 13 residues. The germline gives CDR1 SGHRS, CDR2 YFSETQ. The CDR3 reads CASSARTGPEAFF. CDR3 bases: TGCGCCAGCAGCGCCCGGACGGGACCTGAAGCTTTCTTT.

This clonotype was counted only a few times. The chain couples TRBV10-2 to TRBJ2-1; D assignment may be TRBD1 or TRBD2 (5 bases each). The V end was cut by 3 bases, the J end by 6 bases, with 9 bases between. Germline values: CDR1 WSHSY, CDR2 SAAADI. The CDR3 length is 13 residues. CDR3 nucleotides: TGCGCCAGCAGTGAATCCGGGACCAATGAGCAGTTCTTC. Translation gives CASSESGTNEQFF.

This clonotype appeared many times. J is TRBJ2-1 and V is TRBV7-3; D unclear. The CDR3 has 16 residues. Germline V gene lookup returns CDR1 SGHTA and CDR2 FQGTGA. V lost 5 bases to trimming and J lost 1 base, with 15 bases between them. Written as DNA, the CDR3 is TGTGCCAGCAGCCCCCTCAAGCGACCTTCCTACAATGAGCAGTTCTTC. Encoded protein: CASSPLKRPSYNEQFF.

This rearrangement joins TRBV11-3 to TRBJ2-5; no clear D gene. This CDR3 has 13 residues. V gave up 6 bases and J gave up 12 bases, with 20 bases separating them. The germline V gene has CDR1 SGHNT and CDR2 YENEEA. The CDR3 bases are TGTGCCAGCAGTCTGACATCGAGTCGCCCCAAGTACTTC. Amino acid sequence: CASSLTSSRPKYF.

This clonotype was counted between two and nine times. The rearrangement joins TRBV11-3 to TRBJ1-1, with TRBD1 as a possible D gene (5 bases). In germline, CDR1 is SGHNT, CDR2 YENEEA. CDR3 size: 15 residues. Trimming removed 2 bases at V and 9 bases at J, with 19 bases between. CDR3 residues: CASSLSKQGESKAFF. For the CDR3, the DNA is TGTGCCAGCAGCTTAAGTAAGCAGGGCGAGAGTAAAGCTTTCTTT.

CDR3 in amino acids: CASREIFSGVNTGELFF. DNA of the CDR3: TGCGCCAGCAGGGAGATATTTAGCGGAGTGAACACCGGGGAGCTGTTTTTT. This chain links TRBV5-1 with TRBJ2-2; tentative D call: TRBD2 (6 bases). The CDR3 loop spans 17 amino acids. Trimming removed 5 bases from V and 1 base from J, with 18 bases in between. Germline values: CDR1 SGHRS, CDR2 YFSETQ. Based on the CDR3 plus reference TRBV5-1 and TRBJ2-2, the full variable domain is KAGVTQTPRYLIKTRGQQVTLSCSPISGHRSVSWYQQTPGQGLQFLFEYFSETQRNKGNFPGRFSGRQFSNSRSEMNVSTLELGDSALYLCASREIFSGVNTGELFFGEGSRLTVL.

This clonotype appeared a few times. The rearrangement joins TRBV13 to TRBJ2-7; TRBD1 is a possible D gene (6 bases). V gave up 5 bases and J gave up 2 bases, with 16 bases separating them. CDR1 is PRHDT, CDR2 FYEKMQ, per germline (reference sequence). This CDR3 has 15 amino acids. CDR3 loop: CASSTSRGNTYEQYV. The CDR3 DNA reads as TGTGCCAGCAGCACTTCCAGGGGAAATACCTACGAGCAGTACGTC.

V usage is TRBV27 and J usage is TRBJ2-2; D gene uncertain. V lost 2 bases and J 4 bases, leaving 8 bases between the germline ends. In germline, CDR1 is MNHEY, CDR2 SMNVEV (reference sequence). This CDR3 is built from 14 residues. CDR3 coding DNA: TGTGCCAGCAGTTTAAGGGTATTCACCGGGGAGCTGTTTTTT. The encoded protein is CASSLRVFTGELFF.